This entry features one TCR beta chain sequence. The antigen is unknown. This record belongs to a study of CD8+CD57+ T cells in acquired aplastic anemia. Findings of the study overall: CD8+ Simpson's diversity in patients was not significantly different from that in controls. Roughly 28 was the count of CD8+ CDR3 sequences that patients shared with controls.

Germline V gives CDR1 SGHNT, CDR2 YENEEA. This CDR3 spans 13 amino acids. With 5 bases removed from V and 1 base from J, the gap between germline ends came to 8 bases. CDR3 and TCR beta VDJ profiling relied on a genomic DNA template. MiXCR was run by TCRdb on the reads, yielding one entry per CDR3 protein. The table has 150,000 to 200,000 distinct CDR3 sequences, 64% seen once. The sequence was collected from a human donor with severe aplastic anemia or a healthy control (not recorded which). V gene TRBV11-3 combines with J gene TRBJ1-2; D unresolved. Source material: sorted CD4+, CD8+, or CD8+CD57+ T cells (not recorded which) from PBMCs. CDR3 region: CASSGNDNYGYTF. CDR3 bases: TGTGCCAGCAGCGGGAATGATAACTATGGCTACACCTTC.